The T cell receptor (beta chain) under discussion was sequenced for a study of T-cell memory formation after mild COVID-19 (dated by TCRdb to the early 2020s). Describing the broader study: TCR sequence clusters from the two donors were largely donor specific. In two donors, T-cell clones that expanded and contracted after mild COVID-19 were followed by sequencing TCRalpha and TCRbeta repertoires longitudinally. Two young, previously healthy adult volunteers, one female and one male, were included in the cohort.

This clonotype was counted a single time. Its specific antigen is unknown. No much larger clone is present one base from it, and per-base qualities are unavailable. A single read offers scant evidence. Beyond this particular receptor, the publication reports: SARS-CoV-2 specificity of the second-wave clones peaking on day 37 was not confirmed. Some responding clones were found in pre-infection memory, which suggests that pre-existing cross-reactive memory T cells took part in the SARS-CoV-2 response. The study covered only two mild cases, and larger cohorts including severe cases with pre-infection samples were considered necessary. Contracting CD4+ clones were found mainly in CM and EM memory subsets, while CD8+ clones were enriched in EMRA. Clones contracting from day 15 to 85 had balanced CD4/CD8 phenotypes, while a second wave expanding from day 15 to 37 was biased towards CD4+.

PBMCs were isolated by Ficoll-Paque density gradient centrifugation. Trimming at the junction amounts to 0 bases on V and 4 bases on J, and the germline ends lie 13 bases apart. Including cysteine and phenylalanine, the CDR3 has 14 amino acids. Here the CDR3 DNA is all that survives: 42 bases in frame from base 1. CDR1 and CDR2, looked up from the germline V gene (reference sequence), are DFQATT and SNEGSKA. The sequencer was an Illumina NovaSeq 6000. cDNA libraries for TCRalpha and TCRbeta were prepared by 5'RACE using constant-segment primers, with sample barcodes and unique molecular identifiers added. RNA was extracted from every sample with Trizol reagent. Amplification of the libraries took two PCR steps, and the second step added a second sample barcode plus Illumina TruSeq adapters. Sequencing of libraries was performed on an Illumina NovaSeq with 2 x 150 bp paired-end reads. Concerning the study's data processing: Demultiplexing of reads and collapsing into UMI-guided consensus sequences were performed with migec v1.2.7. Using mixcr v2.1.11, the UMI consensuses were aligned to TRA and TRB V and J templates and assembled into clonotypes. Clonotypes were classified as expanded or contracted when called significant by both edgeR and NoisET, with noise models trained on biological replicates. For edgeR calls, a false discovery rate-adjusted p below 0.01 and a log2 fold-change threshold of 1 were applied. PCA with hierarchical clustering of max-normalized trajectories of the 1000 most abundant clonotypes was used as exploratory dynamics analysis. Separately sequenced CD4+ and CD8+ repertoires were used to assign a CD4 or CD8 phenotype to each responding clone. Starting from the raw public reads, TCRdb applied fastp trimming at Q25, assembled clones with MiXCR and retained in-frame beta chains. Each CDR3 protein appears once, grouped with its most common genes and DNA. The V and J calls, along with clone size, are taken from TCRdb and not from the paper's own processing. This sample is represented by a few hundred thousand distinct CDR3 sequences; 15% to 20% of them were singletons. The ten largest clones capture roughly 21% of the sample.

The chain is encoded by TRBV20-1 joined to TRBJ2-7; the D call could be TRBD1 or TRBD2, with each sharing 5 bases. This clonotype originated in a young man who had mild COVID-19 (a few samples of this study predate the infection). The sample titles of this study are shuffled in the database, so cell type and time point are left out; the donor was told from shared clones. The sample was PBMCs or a T cell subset sorted from them (not recorded which). Read as DNA, the sequence is TGCAGTGCTAGAGAGACCGACGGGGCATACGAGCAGTACTTC. It specifies CSARETDGAYEQYF.